Listed below are T cell receptor beta chains from one sample, sequenced in a study of T cells in Graves' hyperthyroidism and ophthalmopathy. Each CDR3 protein is one row after TCRdb ran MiXCR on the multiplex PCR reads. The profile covers around 300,000 distinct CDR3 sequences, with roughly 22% appearing a single time and about 60% taken by the ten largest. Source material: blood. These receptors were taken from a man aged 25-45 years with Graves' ophthalmopathy. Both conserved end residues are trimmed from each CDR3. Fields, in order: J gene, V gene, CDR3 protein.

j_call: TRBJ2-3; v_call: TRBV28; cdr3_aa: ASSYLAGIIGADTQY
j_call: TRBJ2-7; v_call: TRBV5-6; cdr3_aa: ASSLPGTGTYEQY
j_call: TRBJ2-3; v_call: TRBV7-7; cdr3_aa: ASSSNSRTDTQY
j_call: TRBJ1-1; v_call: TRBV19; cdr3_aa: ASSRPYENTEAF
j_call: TRBJ1-1; v_call: TRBV20-1; cdr3_aa: SARGSTGRTEAF
j_call: TRBJ1-2; v_call: TRBV5-1; cdr3_aa: ASSLGGHSGNYGYT
j_call: TRBJ2-5; v_call: TRBV7-9; cdr3_aa: ASREPRQETQY
j_call: TRBJ2-7; v_call: TRBV10-3; cdr3_aa: AISPGQGGREQY
j_call: TRBJ1-2; v_call: TRBV3-1; cdr3_aa: ASSQGGNGYT
j_call: TRBJ1-5; v_call: TRBV5-1; cdr3_aa: ASSPAPGDQPQH
j_call: TRBJ2-3; v_call: TRBV29-1; cdr3_aa: SAKSGQGETDTQY
j_call: TRBJ1-5; v_call: TRBV4-1; cdr3_aa: ASSQVDRSNQPQH
j_call: TRBJ2-7; v_call: TRBV14; cdr3_aa: ASSSDRGSEQY
j_call: TRBJ2-2; v_call: TRBV4-1; cdr3_aa: ASSQDERRDATGELF
j_call: TRBJ2-3; v_call: TRBV11-3; cdr3_aa: ASSAPGTGITDTQY
j_call: TRBJ2-1; v_call: TRBV12-3/TRBV12-4; cdr3_aa: ASSFATYNEQF
j_call: TRBJ2-3; v_call: TRBV19; cdr3_aa: ASRPWGLAGSKDTQY
j_call: TRBJ2-3; v_call: TRBV2; cdr3_aa: ARSGTSGGDTQY
j_call: TRBJ2-6; v_call: TRBV10-2; cdr3_aa: ASKEGTGANVLT
j_call: TRBJ2-7; v_call: TRBV28; cdr3_aa: ASSLRDAYEQY
j_call: TRBJ2-3; v_call: TRBV11-2; cdr3_aa: ASSLEAGGPDTQY
j_call: TRBJ1-1; v_call: TRBV6-1; cdr3_aa: ASRGGGDSTEAF
j_call: TRBJ2-1; v_call: TRBV20-1; cdr3_aa: GARGGTSGNEQF
j_call: TRBJ2-7; v_call: TRBV3-1; cdr3_aa: ASSQGLADYEQY
j_call: TRBJ2-3; v_call: TRBV20-1; cdr3_aa: SVPQGGSTDTQY
j_call: TRBJ1-4; v_call: TRBV6-1; cdr3_aa: ASRRVGTWEEKLF
j_call: TRBJ2-3; v_call: TRBV7-8; cdr3_aa: ASSLARGTDTQY
j_call: TRBJ1-2; v_call: TRBV28; cdr3_aa: ASRGDNYGYT
j_call: TRBJ2-1; v_call: TRBV18; cdr3_aa: ASSPPGGEVGYNEQF
j_call: TRBJ2-1; v_call: TRBV10-3; cdr3_aa: AISGTGNEQF
j_call: TRBJ2-2; v_call: TRBV5-6; cdr3_aa: ASSFGLAGLGELF
j_call: TRBJ2-5; v_call: TRBV7-8; cdr3_aa: ASSLYQGAGETQY
j_call: TRBJ1-1; v_call: TRBV16; cdr3_aa: ASSQDTGSGAF
j_call: TRBJ1-5; v_call: TRBV2; cdr3_aa: ASSRGYSNQPQH
j_call: TRBJ1-2; v_call: TRBV5-1; cdr3_aa: ASSFGTYYGYT
j_call: TRBJ2-5; v_call: TRBV20-1; cdr3_aa: SASVGPETQY
j_call: TRBJ1-1; v_call: TRBV6-5; cdr3_aa: ASSYREEAF
j_call: TRBJ2-7; v_call: TRBV7-9; cdr3_aa: ASSPQGGRSVQY
j_call: TRBJ2-3; v_call: TRBV2; cdr3_aa: ASSTGTLEPDTQY
j_call: TRBJ2-1; v_call: TRBV29-1; cdr3_aa: SVDTSGSYNEQF
j_call: TRBJ2-7; v_call: TRBV28; cdr3_aa: ASSYRDSSYEQY